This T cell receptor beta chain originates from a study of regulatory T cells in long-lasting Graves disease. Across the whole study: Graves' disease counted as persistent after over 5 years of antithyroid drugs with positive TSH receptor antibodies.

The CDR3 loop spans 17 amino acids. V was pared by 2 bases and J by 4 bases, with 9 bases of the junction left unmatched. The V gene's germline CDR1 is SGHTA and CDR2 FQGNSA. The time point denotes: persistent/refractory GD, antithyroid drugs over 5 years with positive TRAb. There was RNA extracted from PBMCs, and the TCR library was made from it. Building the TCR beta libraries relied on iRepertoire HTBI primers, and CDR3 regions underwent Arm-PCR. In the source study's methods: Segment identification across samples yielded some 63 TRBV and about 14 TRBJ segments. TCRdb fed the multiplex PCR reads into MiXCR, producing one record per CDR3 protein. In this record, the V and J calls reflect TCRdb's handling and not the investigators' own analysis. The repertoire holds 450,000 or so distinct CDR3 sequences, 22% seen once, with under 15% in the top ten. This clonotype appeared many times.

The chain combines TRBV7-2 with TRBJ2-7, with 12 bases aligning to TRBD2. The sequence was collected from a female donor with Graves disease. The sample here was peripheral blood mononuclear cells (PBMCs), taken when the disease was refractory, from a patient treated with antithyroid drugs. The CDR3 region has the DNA TGTGCCAGCAGCTTAACGTCTAGCGGGGGGGCATGGTACGAGCAGTACTTC. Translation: CASSLTSSGGAWYEQYF.